The 13 T cell receptor beta chains listed next were all sequenced from one sample in a study of blood T cell repertoires in COVID-19. Some clones are missing from TCRdb's copy, which holds only in-frame ones; the method was immunoSEQ multiplex PCR. Among around 50,000 clones listed, around 85% were seen once. Sequences were obtained from peripheral blood. These receptors were obtained from a woman older than 75 with acute or convalescent COVID-19.

The table lists this clone with a few counts. The chain carries TRBV5-5 and TRBJ1-2, with 8 bases matching TRBD1. Germline V CDR1 and CDR2: SGHKS, YYEKEE (reference sequence). After removal of 0 bases from V and 4 bases from J, the junction contained 2 bases not matched to a gene. This CDR3 is 14 amino acids long. CDR3 sequence (DNA): TGTGCCAGCAGCTTGGGACAGGGGAGCTATGGCTACACCTTC. Residues: CASSLGQGSYGYTF.

The V gene is TRBV6-6, the J gene TRBJ1-1; no clear D. The CDR3 extends over 13 amino acids. Germline CDR1 reads MNHNY; CDR2 reads SVGAGI (reference sequence). Trimming left V 5 bases short and J 1 base short, with 8 bases between. CDR3 in amino acids: CASSLDWNTEAFF. CDR3 DNA: TGTGCCAGCAGTCTAGACTGGAACACTGAAGCTTTCTTT.

The V gene is TRBV7-2, the J gene TRBJ2-7, with TRBD2 matching over 10 bases. Trimming took 1 base from V and 5 from J; bases not matched to a gene: 8. The V gene's germline CDR1 is SGHTA and CDR2 FQGNSA. This CDR3 is built from 16 residues. The CDR3 sequence: CASSLDPTSGVNEQYF. CDR3 bases: TGTGCCAGCAGCTTAGACCCTACTAGCGGGGTCAACGAGCAGTACTTC.

The chain links TRBV7-2 to TRBJ2-1; D uncertain. V dropped 0 bases and J dropped 9 bases, with 15 bases sitting between them. CDR1 SGHTA and CDR2 FQGNSA come from the germline V gene. The CDR3 contains 15 residues. In nucleotides, the CDR3 is TGTGCCAGCAGCTTAGCACAGAGATCCTCAAGTGAGCAGTTCTTC. Translating gives CASSLAQRSSSEQFF.

The chain couples TRBV5-1 to TRBJ2-3, with 8 bases matching TRBD2. The CDR3 runs to 16 residues. Germline V gene lookup returns CDR1 SGHRS and CDR2 YFSETQ. The junction had 9 bases not matched to a gene; V was cut back by 0 bases and J by 6 bases. The CDR3 protein is CASSLDGRGVADTQYF. DNA of the CDR3: TGCGCCAGCAGCTTGGACGGGCGGGGGGTAGCGGATACGCAGTATTTT.

The chain recombines TRBV6-5 with TRBJ2-7; possible D gene TRBD1, 6 bases. Trimming removed 6 bases from V and 5 bases from J, with 20 bases in between. CDR1 and CDR2 (germline): MNHEY, SVGAGI. This CDR3 spans 15 amino acids. As DNA, the CDR3 is TGTGCCAGCAGGCGGACACAGGGTTCTGTACACGAGCAGTACTTC. It codes for CASRRTQGSVHEQYF.

The chain combines TRBV5-3 with TRBJ1-2; TRBD1 matches at 7 bases. TRBV5-3 is assigned to the ORF class and has an uncertain function. V was clipped by 4 bases and J by 4 bases; unmatched bases: 10. The CDR3 consists of 15 residues. The DNA of the CDR3 is TGTGCCAGAAGCCCCGAGGGGGCCCGAGGCTATGGCTACACCTTC. Protein: CARSPEGARGYGYTF.

The chain is built from TRBV6-1 and TRBJ2-5; TRBD1 matches at 9 bases. The germline V gene encodes CDR1 MNHNS and CDR2 SASEGT. V lost 1 base to trimming and J lost 6 bases; unmatched junction nucleotides: 3. CDR3 size: 14 residues. The CDR3, as DNA: TGTGCCAGCAGTGAAGGGGACAGGGTTAAGACCCAGTACTTC. This gives the protein CASSEGDRVKTQYF.

This clone has more than one count but fewer than ten. V and J are TRBV7-8 and TRBJ1-2; D remains ambiguous. The germline gives CDR1 SGHVS, CDR2 FQNEAQ. Trimming took 1 base from V and 7 from J, leaving 10 bases between them. The CDR3 is 13 amino acids. The CDR3 spells CASSLGAAGGYTF. CDR3 nucleotide sequence: TGTGCCAGCAGCTTAGGGGCAGCTGGTGGCTACACCTTC. Complete variable domain (other parts from reference TRBV7-8 and TRBJ1-2): GAGVSQSPRYKVAKRGQDVALRCDPISGHVSLFWYQQALGQGPEFLTYFQNEAQLDKSGLPSDRFFAERPEGSVSTLKIQRTQQEDSAVYLCASSLGAAGGYTFGSGTRLTVV.

V gene TRBV7-9 combines with J gene TRBJ2-1, with 10 bases fitting TRBD1. The trim removed 5 bases at V and 2 bases at J, leaving 9 bases unmatched. CDR1 and CDR2 from the germline V gene are SEHNR and FQNEAQ (reference sequence). This CDR3 spans 17 amino acids. The CDR3 reads CASSGRDRGWAYNEQFF. In DNA, the CDR3 is TGTGCCAGCAGCGGCCGGGACAGGGGTTGGGCCTACAATGAGCAGTTCTTC.

This chain uses TRBV7-6 with TRBJ2-7; TRBD2 matches at 8 bases. J was trimmed by 3 bases and V by 3 bases; bases with no gene match: 7. Per the germline V gene, CDR1 is SGHVS and CDR2 is FNYEAQ. The CDR3 totals 15 residues. DNA of the CDR3: TGTGCCAGCAGCTTTGCACCCCGGGGGGGCTACGAGCAGTACTTC. It yields the protein CASSFAPRGGYEQYF.

The chain recombines TRBV3-1 (or the pseudogene TRBV3-2) with TRBJ1-5, with no clear D. Germline CDR1 LGHDT, CDR2 YNNKEL (reference sequence). Trimming shortened V by 1 base and J by 4 bases, and 5 bases separated the two germline ends. The CDR3 runs to 13 residues. The CDR3 nucleotides are TGTGCCAGCAGCCAAGTGAGTAATCAGCCCCAGCATTTT. Translated: CASSQVSNQPQHF.

This rearrangement joins TRBV3-1 (or the pseudogene TRBV3-2) to TRBJ2-2; 7 bases are shared with TRBD2. J was trimmed by 5 bases and V by 4 bases; bases with no gene match: 13. The CDR3 sequence is 17 residues long. Germline CDR1 is LGHDT and CDR2 is YNNKEL (reference sequence). The CDR3 nucleotides read TGTGCCAGCAGCCCCCGGGCCAGCGGGGTTTGGACCGGGGAGCTGTTTTTT. Its translation: CASSPRASGVWTGELFF.